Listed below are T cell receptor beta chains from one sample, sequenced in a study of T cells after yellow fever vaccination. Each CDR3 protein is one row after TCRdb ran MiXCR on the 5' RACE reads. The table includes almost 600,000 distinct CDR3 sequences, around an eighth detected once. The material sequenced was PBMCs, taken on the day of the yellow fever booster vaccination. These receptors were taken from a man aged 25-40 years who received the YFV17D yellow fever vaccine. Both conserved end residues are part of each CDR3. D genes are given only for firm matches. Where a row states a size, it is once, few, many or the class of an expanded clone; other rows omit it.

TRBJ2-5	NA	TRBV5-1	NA	TGCGCCAGCAGCTTGGGCCGGCTAGCGATTTTGGAGACCCAGTACTTC	CASSLGRLAILETQYF
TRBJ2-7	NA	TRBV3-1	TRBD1	TGTGCCAGCAGCCAACGGGACAGCGGCTGGCAGTACTTC	CASSQRDSGWQYF
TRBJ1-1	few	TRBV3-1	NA	TGTGCCAGCAGCCAAAACAGGGAAGCTTTCTTT	CASSQNREAFF
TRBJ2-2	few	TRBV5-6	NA	TGTGCCAGCACCCTGAACACCGGGGAGCTGTTTTTT	CASTLNTGELFF
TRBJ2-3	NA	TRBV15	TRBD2	TGTGCCACCAGCGTACTAGCGGGAGGGACAGATACGCAGTATTTT	CATSVLAGGTDTQYF
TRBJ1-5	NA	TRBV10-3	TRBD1	TGTGCCACGCTACCGGACAGGGATGGGCAGCCCCAGCATTTT	CATLPDRDGQPQHF
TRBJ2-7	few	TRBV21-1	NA	TGTGCCAGCAGCAAAAAATACGAGCAGTACTTC	CASSKKYEQYF
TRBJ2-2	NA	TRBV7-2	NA	TGTGCCAGCAGCCCCCCCAATAGCGGACTTACCGGGGAGCTGTTTTTT	CASSPPNSGLTGELFF
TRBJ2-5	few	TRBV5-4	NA	TGTGCCGGGGCACAGTCAGCCCAAGAGACCCAGTACTTC	CAGAQSAQETQYF
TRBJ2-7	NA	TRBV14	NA	TGTGCCAGCAGCCAAGTTTCGCGGGTAGGAGAGCAGTACTTC	CASSQVSRVGEQYF
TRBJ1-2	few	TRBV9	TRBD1	TGTGCCAGCAGGGAGGGGGCGAGCTATGGCTACACCTTC	CASREGASYGYTF
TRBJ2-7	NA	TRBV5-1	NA	TGCACCAGCAGCGGCCGGGACGGACGGTACGAGCAGTACTTC	CTSSGRDGRYEQYF
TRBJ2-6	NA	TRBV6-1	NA	TGTGCCAGCGGCCGGGACCGAGGGTCTCTCGGGGCCAACGTCCTGACTTTC	CASGRDRGSLGANVLTF
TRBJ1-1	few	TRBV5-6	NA	TGTGCCAGCAGCTTGATTGCCAGGATGAACACTGAAGCTTTCTTT	CASSLIARMNTEAFF
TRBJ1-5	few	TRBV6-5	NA	TGTGCCAGCAGTTACAGGGGGGATAGCAATCAGCCCCAGCATTTT	CASSYRGDSNQPQHF
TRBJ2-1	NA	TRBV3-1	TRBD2	TGTGCCAGCAGCCAATTCGGAGGCTATGGCGGGGGCTACAATGAGCAGTTCTTC	CASSQFGGYGGGYNEQFF
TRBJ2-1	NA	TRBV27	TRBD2	TGTGCCAGCAGTTTACAACTAGCGGGGGACAATGAGCAGTTCTTC	CASSLQLAGDNEQFF
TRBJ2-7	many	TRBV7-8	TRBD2	TGTGCCAGCAGCTTCCTAGCGGGAGGCTACGAGCAGTACTTC	CASSFLAGGYEQYF
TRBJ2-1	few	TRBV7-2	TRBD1	TGTGCCAGCAGTCGACAGGGTTATAACAATGAGCAGTTCTTC	CASSRQGYNNEQFF
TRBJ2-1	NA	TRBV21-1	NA	TGTGCCAGCAGCAAAATGGGGGCCAATGAGCAGTTCTTC	CASSKMGANEQFF
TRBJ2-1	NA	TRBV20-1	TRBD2	TGCAGTGCTCGGGCGGCTAGCGGGTTCAATGAGCAGTTCTTC	CSARAASGFNEQFF
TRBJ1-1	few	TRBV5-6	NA	TGTGCCAGCAGGTTGGGTAGGGGATGGACTGAAGCTTTCTTT	CASRLGRGWTEAFF
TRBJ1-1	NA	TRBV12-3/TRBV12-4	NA	TGTGCCAGCCACTACTTGAACACTGAAGCTTTCTTT	CASHYLNTEAFF
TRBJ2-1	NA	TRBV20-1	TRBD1	TGCAGTGCTGAATTGGACAGGGGGCAATACAATGAGCAGTTCTTC	CSAELDRGQYNEQFF
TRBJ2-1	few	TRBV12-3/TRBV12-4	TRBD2	TGTGCCAGCAGTTTCGTTCTAGCGGGTAATGAGCAGTTCTTC	CASSFVLAGNEQFF
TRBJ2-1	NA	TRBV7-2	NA	TGTGCCAGCAGCTTAGATTTACCCCCTATCAATGAGCAGTTCTTC	CASSLDLPPINEQFF
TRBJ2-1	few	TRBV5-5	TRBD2	TGTGCCAGCAGCCTTCAACTACGACTAGCGGGATACAATGAGCAGTTCTTC	CASSLQLRLAGYNEQFF
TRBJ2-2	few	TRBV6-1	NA	TGTGCCAGCAGTGAAACGTCGACCGGGGAGCTGTTTTTT	CASSETSTGELFF
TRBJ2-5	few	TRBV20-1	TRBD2	TGCAGTGCTCCCCGACTAGCGGGATTGGAAGAGACCCAGTACTTC	CSAPRLAGLEETQYF
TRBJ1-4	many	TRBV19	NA	TGTGCCAGTAGTGCGGGACGGGTTAATGAAAAACTGTTTTTT	CASSAGRVNEKLFF
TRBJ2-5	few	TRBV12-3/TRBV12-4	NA	TGTGCCAGCAGTTTAATAGATGGCGAGACCCAGTACTTC	CASSLIDGETQYF
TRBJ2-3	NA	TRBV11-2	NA	TGTGCCAGCAGCCCACTGACGAGCGGAGGTCCTTACACAGATACGCAGTATTTT	CASSPLTSGGPYTDTQYF
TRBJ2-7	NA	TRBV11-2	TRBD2	TGTGCCAGCAGCTTCCCGGGGGGAAGCTCCTACGAGCAGTACTTC	CASSFPGGSSYEQYF
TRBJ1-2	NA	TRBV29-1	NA	TGCAGCGCCCGGGGCGGCGAGGGCTACACCTTC	CSARGGEGYTF
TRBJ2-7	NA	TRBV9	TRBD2	TGTGCCAGCAGCCCCCGGCGGGAGGAGAACTACGAGCAGTACTTC	CASSPRREENYEQYF
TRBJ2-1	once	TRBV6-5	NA	TGTGCCAGCACCCTGAACCATGAGCAGTTCTTC	CASTLNHEQFF
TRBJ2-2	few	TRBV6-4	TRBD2	TGTGCCTCCAGGGCGGGAGGGCCTGGCACCGGGGAGCTGTTTTTT	CASRAGGPGTGELFF
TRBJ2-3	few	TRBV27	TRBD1	TGTGCCAGCAGTACCTCATTCCGGGACAGGGATCGGCCCAGAACGAATACGCAGTATTTT	CASSTSFRDRDRPRTNTQYF
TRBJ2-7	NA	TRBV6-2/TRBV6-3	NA	TGTGCCAGCAGTTACCAGGCCTTTCCCTACGAGCAGTACTTC	CASSYQAFPYEQYF
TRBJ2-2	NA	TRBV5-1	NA	TGCGCCAGCAGCTCCCCAGGGGCTATCACCGGGGAGCTGTTTTTT	CASSSPGAITGELFF
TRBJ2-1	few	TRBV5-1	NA	TGCGCCAGCAGCTTGGACAGGGTAGTGTTCTTC	CASSLDRVVFF
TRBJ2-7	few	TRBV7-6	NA	TGTGCCAGCAGCGCCCTAGCGCCGTCCTACGAGCAGTACTTC	CASSALAPSYEQYF